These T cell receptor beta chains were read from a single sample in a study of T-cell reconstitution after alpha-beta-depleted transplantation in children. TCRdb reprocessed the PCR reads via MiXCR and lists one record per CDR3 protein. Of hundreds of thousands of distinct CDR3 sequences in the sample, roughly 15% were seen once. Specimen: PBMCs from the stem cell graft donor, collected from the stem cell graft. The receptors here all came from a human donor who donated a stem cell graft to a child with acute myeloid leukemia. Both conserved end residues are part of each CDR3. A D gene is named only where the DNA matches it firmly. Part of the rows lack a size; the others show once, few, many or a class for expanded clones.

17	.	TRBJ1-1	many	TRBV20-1	TGCAGTGCTAGAGATCCTAGGGACGGCAGGATTAACACTGAAGCTTTCTTT	CSARDPRDGRINTEAFF
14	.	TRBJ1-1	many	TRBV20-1	TGCAGTGCTAGAGATCCCGACAGGCTCACTGAAGCTTTCTTT	CSARDPDRLTEAFF
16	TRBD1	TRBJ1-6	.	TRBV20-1	TGCAGTGCTAGAGATCCGGGACAGGGTGTTTTTTCACCCCTCCACTTT	CSARDPGQGVFSPLHF
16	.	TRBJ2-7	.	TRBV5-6	TGTGCCAGCAGCTGGCTGGGCAGGGCAATTCCCTACGAGCAGTACTTC	CASSWLGRAIPYEQYF
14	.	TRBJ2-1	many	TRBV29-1	TGCAGTGTCGAGGGGAGGGGGACCTACAATGAGCAGTTCTTC	CSVEGRGTYNEQFF
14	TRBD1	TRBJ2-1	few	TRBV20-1	TGCAGTGCGGAGATGGGACAGGGGGCCGATGAGCAGTTCTTC	CSAEMGQGADEQFF
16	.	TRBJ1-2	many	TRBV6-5	TGTGCCAGCAGTTACCGTCAGGGGATAGCTAACTATGGCTACACCTTC	CASSYRQGIANYGYTF
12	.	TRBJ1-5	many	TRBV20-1	TGCAGTGCTAGAGATAGTGGAAAGCCCCAGCATTTT	CSARDSGKPQHF
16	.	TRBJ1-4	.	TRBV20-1	TGCAGTGCTAGAGATGGTCGGCAGGGCTGGGGTGAAAAACTGTTTTTT	CSARDGRQGWGEKLFF
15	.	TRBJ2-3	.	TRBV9	TGTGCCAGCAGCGTAGAGGCTACTAGCACAGATACGCAGTATTTT	CASSVEATSTDTQYF
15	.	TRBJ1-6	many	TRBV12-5	TGTGCTAGTGGTTTGGTAACCGCAGAAAATTCACCCCTCCACTTT	CASGLVTAENSPLHF
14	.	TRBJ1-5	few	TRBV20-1	TGCAGTGCTAGGGGGGGGGATTTAAATCAGCCCCAGCATTTT	CSARGGDLNQPQHF
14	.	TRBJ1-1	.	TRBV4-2	TGTGCCAGCAGCCAAGATTCCGGTTTCTCTGAAGCTTTCTTT	CASSQDSGFSEAFF
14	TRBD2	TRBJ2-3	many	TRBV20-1	TGCAGTGCAAAAGGGACTAGCGATGGGAAGGCGCAGTATTTT	CSAKGTSDGKAQYF
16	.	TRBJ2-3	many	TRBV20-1	TGCAGTGCACACAGGGAGGGGGGCTCGGGCACAGATACGCAGTATTTT	CSAHREGGSGTDTQYF
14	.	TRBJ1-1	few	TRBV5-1	TGCGCCAGCAGCTTGTTGCCAGGGAGGTCTGAAGCTTTCTTT	CASSLLPGRSEAFF
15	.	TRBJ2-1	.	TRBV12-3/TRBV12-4	TGTGCCAGCAGTTTCCTACAGGGTAAGAACAATGAGCAGTTCTTC	CASSFLQGKNNEQFF
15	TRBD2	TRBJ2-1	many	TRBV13	TGTGCCAGCAGCTCTAGCGGGGGGGCCGTCAATGAGCAGTTCTTC	CASSSSGGAVNEQFF
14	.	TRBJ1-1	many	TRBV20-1	TGCAGTGCTAACCCCGACGGGGGGGACACTGAAGCTTTCTTT	CSANPDGGDTEAFF
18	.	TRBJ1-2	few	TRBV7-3	TGTGCCAGCAGCTTAAGTCCAGAAGGTGGATCAAGAGCATATGGCTACACCTTC	CASSLSPEGGSRAYGYTF
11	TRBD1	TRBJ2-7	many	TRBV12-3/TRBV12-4	TGTGCCAGCAGTTTCGGACAGGGTTTACTCTTC	CASSFGQGLLF
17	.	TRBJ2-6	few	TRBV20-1	TGCAGTGCTAGAGATGGGGCCCCTTCCTCTGGGGCCAACGTCCTGACTTTC	CSARDGAPSSGANVLTF